A single sample gave rise to the 24 T cell receptor beta chains below, sequenced in a study of cytomegalovirus exposure and HLA in healthy donors. PCR amplification relied on 60 Vbeta primers (plus 13 Jbeta primers). Libraries were prepared by immunoSEQ multiplex PCR; TCRdb keeps only in-frame clonotypes and omits some of them. The sample lists roughly 150,000 clones, around two thirds occurring once. Sequences were obtained from PBMCs. These receptors all stem from a man between 25 and 39 years old in good health and CMV-seropositive.

This chain connects TRBV2 to TRBJ1-1, with D possibly being TRBD1 (6 bases). CDR3 length: 15 amino acids. V lost 0 bases, J lost 4 bases, and 12 bases lay in between. Germline V CDR1 and CDR2: SNHLY, FYNNEI. CDR3 nucleotide sequence: TGTGCCAGCAGTGAAGCCGCAACAGGGTCCACTGAAGCTTTCTTT. It encodes CASSEAATGSTEAFF. The full variable domain, in which reference TRBV2 and TRBJ1-1 provide the parts outside the CDR3, is EPEVTQTPSHQVTQMGQEVILRCVPISNHLYFYWYRQILGQKVEFLVSFYNNEISEKSEIFDDQFSVERPDGSNFTLKIRSTKLEDSAMYFCASSEAATGSTEAFFGQGTRLTVV.

CDR3 protein: CASSTVLGGPGYEQYF. The CDR3 nucleotides are TGTGCCAGCAGTACAGTGTTGGGGGGACCAGGCTACGAGCAGTACTTC. The chain combines TRBV7-8 with TRBJ2-7; D possibly corresponds to TRBD2 (6 bases). Germline V lookup: CDR1 SGHVS, CDR2 FQNEAQ. CDR3 length equals 16 residues. V lost 6 bases, J lost 3 bases, and 21 bases lay in between.

V is TRBV29-1 and J is TRBJ1-2, with D uncertain. Germline lookup yields CDR1 SQVTM and CDR2 ANQGSEA. Between the trimmed V and J ends, which lost 4 bases and 1 base, there was a span of 10 bases. The CDR3 is 13 residues long. CDR3 in DNA: TGCAGCGTTGTATTTACAAATAACTATGGCTACACCTTC. Protein: CSVVFTNNYGYTF. The full variable domain, completed using reference TRBV29-1 and TRBJ1-2, is SAVISQKPSRDICQRGTSLTIQCQVDSQVTMMFWYRQQPGQSLTLIATANQGSEATYESGFVIDKFPISRPNLTFSTLTVSNMSPEDSSIYLCSVVFTNNYGYTFGSGTRLTVV.

Only one count was recorded for this clone. J is TRBJ1-4 and V is TRBV6-1, with 8 positions matching TRBD1. Germline trimming cut 8 bases from V and 4 bases from J; bases unmatched to any gene: 9. The CDR3 sequence is 15 residues long. CDR1 MNHNS and CDR2 SASEGT come from the germline V gene. CDR3 amino acids: CASLSYRGNNEKLFF. The CDR3 bases are TGTGCCAGCCTCAGTTACAGGGGGAATAATGAAAAACTGTTTTTT.

This chain joins TRBV5-1 and TRBJ1-2; D gene ambiguous. V lost 0 bases and J 0 bases, leaving 9 bases between the germline ends. CDR3 size: 15 residues. Germline CDR1 and CDR2: SGHRS and YFSETQ. Here the CDR3 DNA reads TGCGCCAGCAGCTTGGGGGCAGTTTCTAACTATGGCTACACCTTC. This translates into CASSLGAVSNYGYTF.

V gene TRBV7-9 combines with J gene TRBJ2-7; D perhaps matches TRBD2 (7 bases). Germline CDR1 is SEHNR and CDR2 is FQNEAQ (reference sequence). The V end was cut by 5 bases, the J end by 7 bases, with 21 bases between. CDR3 size: 15 residues. CDR3 residues: CASSPRGGDRREQYF. The CDR3 DNA is TGTGCCAGCAGCCCGAGGGGGGGAGACAGAAGAGAGCAGTACTTC.

Note on this clone: This specimen includes other DNA sequences encoding the same CDR3. V is TRBV6-5 and J is TRBJ1-1; tentative D call: TRBD1 (5 bases). This CDR3 has 14 amino acids. Germline CDR1 MNHEY, CDR2 SVGAGI. Trimming removed 2 bases from V and 0 bases from J, with 7 bases in between. For the CDR3, the DNA is TGTGCCAGCAGTTACGGGGGGATGAACACTGAAGCTTTCTTT. This codes for CASSYGGMNTEAFF.

This chain uses TRBV30 with TRBJ1-1; D possibly corresponds to TRBD1 (6 bases). Germline CDR1 GTSNPN, CDR2 SVGIG (reference sequence). V was trimmed by 5 bases and J by 6 bases, leaving 16 bases between them. CDR3 length equals 13 residues. In DNA, the CDR3 is TGTGCCTGGCTCCGGGACATGCTCGCTGAAGCTTTCTTT. This gives the protein CAWLRDMLAEAFF.

This clone has a handful of counts. V is TRBV27 and J is TRBJ2-1; D remains ambiguous. The CDR3 is 15 amino acids. The germline CDR1 and CDR2 sequences are MNHEY and SMNVEV (reference sequence). V was shortened by 3 bases and J by 4 bases, with 13 bases between the two germline ends. CDR3 in amino acids: CASSFAPPTYNEQFF. In DNA, the CDR3 is TGTGCCAGCAGTTTCGCACCGCCTACTTACAATGAGCAGTTCTTC.

Only one count was recorded for this clone. The V and J genes are TRBV5-1 and TRBJ2-1; D may be TRBD1 (6 bases). V lost 0 bases and J lost 10, with 14 bases in between. The CDR3 loop spans 14 amino acids. Germline CDR1 is SGHRS and CDR2 is YFSETQ. CDR3 in amino acids: CASSLAAGDGEQFF. CDR3 bases: TGCGCCAGCAGCTTGGCGGCAGGGGATGGGGAGCAGTTCTTC.

This clone was detected only a few times. The chain employs TRBV6-4 and TRBJ2-2; maybe TRBD1 (6 bases). Trimming cost V 3 bases and J 3 bases, with 8 bases left between them. There are 14 residues in the CDR3. The germline V gene encodes CDR1 MRHNA and CDR2 SNTAGT. In DNA, the CDR3 is TGTGCCAGCAGTGAGGGGGCGCACACCGGGGAGCTGTTTTTT. This sequence encodes CASSEGAHTGELFF.

The V and J genes are TRBV5-4 and TRBJ2-5; D ambiguous. V dropped 0 bases and J dropped 2 bases, with 8 bases sitting between them. The CDR3 consists of 14 residues. CDR1 SGHNT and CDR2 YYREEE come from the germline V gene (reference sequence). CDR3 residues: CASSLVSSQETQYF. Here the CDR3 DNA reads TGTGCCAGCAGCTTGGTCTCCAGTCAAGAGACCCAGTACTTC.

Only a few counts were recorded for this clone. This sequence joins TRBV7-3 and TRBJ2-5; D is perhaps TRBD2 (5 bases). The CDR3 sequence is 13 residues long. V lost 1 base and J lost 4, with 7 bases in between. Germline V CDR1 and CDR2: SGHTA, FQGTGA. DNA for the CDR3: TGTGCCAGCAGCTTAAACGGAGGAGAGACCCAGTACTTC. It yields the protein CASSLNGGETQYF.

This clone has a handful of counts. This chain's CDR3 is CASTLGTVSSGYTF. CDR3 DNA: TGTGCCAGCACCCTAGGGACTGTCTCCTCTGGCTACACCTTC. The V call is TRBV9, the J call TRBJ1-2, with D tentatively TRBD1 (5 bases). This CDR3 contains 14 residues. V was pared by 6 bases and J by 7 bases, with 19 bases between. CDR1 is SGDLS and CDR2 is YYNGEE in the germline V gene.

This clone turned up a few times. This chain joins TRBV19 and TRBJ1-4; the match to TRBD1 covers 9 bases. Trimming took 5 bases from V and 5 from J; bases not matched to a gene: 6. The CDR3 length is 15 residues. The germline CDR1 and CDR2 sequences are LNHDA and SQIVND (reference sequence). The CDR3 reads CASSPGTGKNEKLFF. The CDR3 bases are TGTGCCAGTAGTCCCGGGACAGGGAAGAATGAAAAACTGTTTTTT.

V gene TRBV27 combines with J gene TRBJ1-6, with 7 bases identical to TRBD1. V was clipped by 5 bases and J by 10 bases; unmatched bases: 8. This CDR3 region has 14 residues. Germline V CDR1 and CDR2: MNHEY, SMNVEV (reference sequence). The CDR3 loop is CASSAHQGGSPLHF. CDR3 nucleotide sequence: TGTGCCAGCAGTGCGCATCAGGGGGGCTCACCCCTCCACTTT.

The V gene is TRBV7-9, the J gene TRBJ2-7, with 8 bases that match TRBD1. The CDR3 is 14 residues long. V dropped 6 bases and J dropped 4; count of bases not matched to a gene: 8. Germline values: CDR1 SEHNR, CDR2 FQNEAQ (reference sequence). CDR3 bases: TGTGCCAGCAGTACGACAGGGGTGTCGTACGAGCAGTACTTC. This translates into CASSTTGVSYEQYF.

The J gene is TRBJ2-5, the V gene TRBV27, with 10 bases matching TRBD2. Germline V gene lookup returns CDR1 MNHEY and CDR2 SMNVEV (reference sequence). V shed 1 base, J shed 0 bases, and the junction held 8 bases outside the gene matches. The CDR3 contains 18 residues. The CDR3 DNA reads as TGTGCCAGCAGTTTATTCGCCCCACTAGCGGGATACCAAGAGACCCAGTACTTC. It yields the protein CASSLFAPLAGYQETQYF.

The CDR3 loop is CASSWQGGPNEKLFF. For the CDR3, the DNA is TGTGCCAGCAGCTGGCAAGGGGGTCCTAATGAAAAACTGTTTTTT. J is TRBJ1-4 and V is TRBV7-9, with D possibly TRBD1 on 6 matching bases. V was pared by 4 bases and J by 3 bases, with 12 bases between. Germline assignment: CDR1 SEHNR and CDR2 FQNEAQ (reference sequence). The CDR3 extends over 15 amino acids.

The rearrangement uses TRBV2 and TRBJ2-5, with TRBD1 identical over 8 bases. Judging by the DNA end, TRBJ2-7 fits better; the J call may be wrong. CDR3 size: 12 residues. Germline V gene data show CDR1 as SNHLY and CDR2 as FYNNEI. The DNA of the CDR3 is TGTGCCAGCAGGACGACAGGGGACGAGCAGTACTTC. This encodes CASRTTGDEQYF.

This clone was detected only once. The chain is built from TRBV27 and TRBJ1-2; TRBD1 aligns across 7 bases. CDR3 length: 18 residues. Trimming took 6 bases from V and 2 from J; bases not matched to a gene: 18. CDR1 MNHEY and CDR2 SMNVEV come from the germline V gene (reference sequence). CDR3 DNA sequence: TGTGCCAGCAGGGGCTTGGACAGGCTACGATCGATCAACTATGGCTACACCTTC. It codes for CASRGLDRLRSINYGYTF.

Comment on this clone: Relative to the germline gene, one junction end is altered; a read error may explain this. The chain carries TRBV4-1 and TRBJ1-2; 7 positions agree with TRBD1. The CDR3 is made up of 14 amino acids. Looked up from germline, CDR1 is MGHRA and CDR2 is YSYEKL. The CDR3, as DNA: TGCGCCAGCAGCCAAGTTGGGACAGATCATGGCCACACCTTC. It translates to CASSQVGTDHGHTF.

The chain couples TRBV5-6 to TRBJ1-3, with 7 bases fitting TRBD1. The ends lost 3 bases at V and 0 bases at J; junction bases unmatched: 9. CDR3 length: 17 amino acids. Looked up from germline, CDR1 is SGHDT and CDR2 is YYEEEE. The CDR3: CASSSGTANPSGNTIYF. The DNA of the CDR3 is TGTGCCAGCAGCTCCGGGACAGCGAATCCCTCTGGAAACACCATATATTTT. Full variable domain (missing parts from reference TRBV5-6 and TRBJ1-3): DAGVTQSPTHLIKTRGQQVTLRCSPKSGHDTVSWYQQALGQGPQFIFQYYEEEERQRGNFPDRFSGHQFPNYSSELNVNALLLGDSALYLCASSSGTANPSGNTIYFGEGSWLTVV.

The chain is built from TRBV7-2 and TRBJ1-1, with D possibly matching TRBD1 (5 bases). Trimming removed 5 bases at V and 1 base at J, with 17 bases between. The CDR3 has 16 amino acids. Germline lookup yields CDR1 SGHTA and CDR2 FQGNSA. Written as DNA, the CDR3 is TGTGCCAGCAGCCTGGGGTGGCGGGGGAAGAACACTGAAGCTTTCTTT. Translated: CASSLGWRGKNTEAFF.